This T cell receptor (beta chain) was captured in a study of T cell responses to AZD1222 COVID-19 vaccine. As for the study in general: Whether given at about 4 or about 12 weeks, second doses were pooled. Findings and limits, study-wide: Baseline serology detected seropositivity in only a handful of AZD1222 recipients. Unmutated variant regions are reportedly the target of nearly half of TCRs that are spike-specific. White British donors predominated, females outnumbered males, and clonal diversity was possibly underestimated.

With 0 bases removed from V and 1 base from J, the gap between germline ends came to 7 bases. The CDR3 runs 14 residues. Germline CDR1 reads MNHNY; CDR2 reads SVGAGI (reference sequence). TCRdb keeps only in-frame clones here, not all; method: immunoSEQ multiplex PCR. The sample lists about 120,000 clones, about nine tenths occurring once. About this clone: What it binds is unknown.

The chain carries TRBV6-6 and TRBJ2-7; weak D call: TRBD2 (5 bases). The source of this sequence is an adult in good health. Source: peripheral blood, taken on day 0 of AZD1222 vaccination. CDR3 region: CASSYSAGSYEQYF. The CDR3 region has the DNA TGTGCCAGCAGTTACTCGGCGGGTTCCTACGAGCAGTACTTC.